The T cell receptor (beta chain) described here comes from a study of chemoradiotherapy in HPV16-positive cancers. In the study overall: A couple of HPV16-positive patients' cells yielded candidate HPV-specific clones and common motifs. Overall study findings and caveats: Candidate HPV-specific clones and E7-related TCR motifs grew in tumor during treatment.

V was trimmed by 7 bases and J by 3 bases, leaving 9 bases between them. This CDR3 is built from 12 residues. Germline CDR1 is LNHDA and CDR2 is SQIVND (reference sequence). For this clone: Its target is not known.

Sequenced by immunoSEQ multiplex PCR; TCRdb stores in-frame clones only, minus some. Of some 8,300 clones in the sample, about 74% were seen once. Sample collection occurred from a patient who underwent chemoradiotherapy. The TCR originated in a human donor with HPV-associated anogenital cancer. This chain uses TRBV19 with TRBJ1-2; unclear D gene. The CDR3 is CASKREYYGYTF. The DNA of the CDR3 is TGTGCCAGTAAAAGGGAATACTATGGCTACACCTTC. The whole variable domain, filled in from reference TRBV19 and TRBJ1-2, reads DGGITQSPKYLFRKEGQNVTLSCEQNLNHDAMYWYRQDPGQGLRLIYYSQIVNDFQKGDIAEGYSVSREKKESFPLTVTSAQKNPTAFYLCASKREYYGYTFGSGTRLTVV.